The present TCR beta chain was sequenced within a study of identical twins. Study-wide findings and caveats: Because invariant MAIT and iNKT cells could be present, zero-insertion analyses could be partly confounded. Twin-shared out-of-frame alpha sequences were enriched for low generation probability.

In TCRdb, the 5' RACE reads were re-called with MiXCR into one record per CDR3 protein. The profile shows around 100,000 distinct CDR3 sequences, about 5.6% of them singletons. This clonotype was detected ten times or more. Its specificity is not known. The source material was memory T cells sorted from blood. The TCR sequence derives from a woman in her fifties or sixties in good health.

CDR3 DNA sequence: TGTGCCACAGCCGAGCACTTTGGTTCACCCCTCCACTTT. Translated, it gives CATAEHFGSPLHF. The chain joins TRBV14 to TRBJ1-6; D gene ambiguous. Trimming pared 10 bases from V and 9 bases from J, leaving 16 bases between. CDR3 length: 13 amino acids. Germline assignment: CDR1 SGHDN and CDR2 FVKESK.